This TCR beta chain was captured by sequencing in a study of ipilimumab plus nivolumab after autologous stem cell transplantation. Study at large: A median of 8 nivolumab and 5 ipilimumab doses were given.

This table comes from immunoSEQ multiplex PCR, and its TCRdb copy is limited to in-frame clones, with some not included. This sample has around 19,000 clones, with about 81% found just once. Through week 26, nivolumab 3 mg/kg IV was given weeks 1, 4, 7, 10, then biweekly. The CDR3 contains 14 residues. Losses at the gene ends were 2 bases for V and 5 bases for J; bases not matched to a gene: 2. Germline CDR1 SGHTA, CDR2 FQGTGA. Sequenced here: PBMCs, sampled in a trial of ipilimumab plus nivolumab as post-transplant consolidation. The chain couples TRBV7-3 to TRBJ2-1, with 8 bases that match TRBD1. This sequence was found in a male donor with diffuse large B-cell lymphoma. Here the CDR3 DNA reads TGTGCCAGCAGCTTAGGACAGGGCCACAATGAGCAGTTCTTC. This translates into CASSLGQGHNEQFF.